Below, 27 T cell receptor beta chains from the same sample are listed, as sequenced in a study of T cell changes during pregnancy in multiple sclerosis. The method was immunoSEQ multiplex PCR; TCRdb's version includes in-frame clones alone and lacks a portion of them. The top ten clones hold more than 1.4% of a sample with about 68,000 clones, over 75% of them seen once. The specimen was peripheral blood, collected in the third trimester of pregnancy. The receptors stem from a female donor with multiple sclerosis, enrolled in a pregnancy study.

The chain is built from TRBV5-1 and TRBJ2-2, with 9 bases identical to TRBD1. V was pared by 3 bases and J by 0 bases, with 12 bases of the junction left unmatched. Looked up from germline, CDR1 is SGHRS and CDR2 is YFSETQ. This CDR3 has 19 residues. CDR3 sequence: CASSWDRARFLANTGELFF. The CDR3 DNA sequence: TGCGCCAGCAGCTGGGACAGGGCAAGATTTTTAGCGAACACCGGGGAGCTGTTTTTT.

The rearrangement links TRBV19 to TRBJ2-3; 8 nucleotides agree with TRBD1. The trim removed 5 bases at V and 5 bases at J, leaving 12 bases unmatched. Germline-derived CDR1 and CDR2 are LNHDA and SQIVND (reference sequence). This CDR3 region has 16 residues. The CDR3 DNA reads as TGTGCCAGTAGTGATCCGGGACAGGATGACCGAGATACGCAGTATTTT. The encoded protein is CASSDPGQDDRDTQYF. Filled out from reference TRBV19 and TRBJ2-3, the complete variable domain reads DGGITQSPKYLFRKEGQNVTLSCEQNLNHDAMYWYRQDPGQGLRLIYYSQIVNDFQKGDIAEGYSVSREKKESFPLTVTSAQKNPTAFYLCASSDPGQDDRDTQYFGPGTRLTVL.

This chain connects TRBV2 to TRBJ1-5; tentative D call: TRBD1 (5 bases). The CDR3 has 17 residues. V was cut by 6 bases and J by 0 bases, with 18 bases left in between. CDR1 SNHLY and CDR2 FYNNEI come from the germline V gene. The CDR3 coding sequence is TGTGCCAGCAGACGTACAGGAGACTCCTTTAGCAATCAGCCCCAGCATTTT. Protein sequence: CASRRTGDSFSNQPQHF.

CDR3 amino acids: CASRDWTGDYEQYF. Written as DNA, the CDR3 is TGTGCCAGCAGAGATTGGACAGGGGATTACGAGCAGTACTTC. This chain uses TRBV6-1 with TRBJ2-7, with TRBD1 identical over 9 bases. The CDR3 extends over 14 amino acids. In germline, CDR1 is MNHNS, CDR2 SASEGT. V trimming: 6 bases; J trimming: 4 bases; junction bases outside the gene matches: 7.

DNA of the CDR3: TGTGCCAGTAGTATTCGGACAGGGAATCAGCCCCAGCATTTT. Protein: CASSIRTGNQPQHF. The J gene is TRBJ1-5, the V gene TRBV19; 8 bases line up with TRBD1. CDR1 and CDR2 (germline): LNHDA, SQIVND (reference sequence). Losses at the gene ends were 3 bases for V and 4 bases for J; bases not matched to a gene: 2. The CDR3 has 14 amino acids.

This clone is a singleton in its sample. The CDR3 sequence: CASSLLADVDNEQFF. The CDR3 DNA is TGTGCCAGCTCACTACTAGCGGACGTCGACAATGAGCAGTTCTTC. V is TRBV18 and J is TRBJ2-1, with 8 bases lining up with TRBD2. This CDR3 comprises 15 residues. Germline V CDR1 and CDR2: KGHSH, LQKENI. V shed 4 bases, J shed 5 bases, and the junction held 7 bases outside the gene matches.

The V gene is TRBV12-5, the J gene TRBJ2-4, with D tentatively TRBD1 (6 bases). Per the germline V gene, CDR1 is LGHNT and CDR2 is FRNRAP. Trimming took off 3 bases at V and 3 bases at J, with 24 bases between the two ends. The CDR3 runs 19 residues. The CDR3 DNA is TGTGCTAGTGGTTTAGAGCAGGGGAAGGGTATTAAGGGCAAAAACATTCAGTACTTC. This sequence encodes CASGLEQGKGIKGKNIQYF.

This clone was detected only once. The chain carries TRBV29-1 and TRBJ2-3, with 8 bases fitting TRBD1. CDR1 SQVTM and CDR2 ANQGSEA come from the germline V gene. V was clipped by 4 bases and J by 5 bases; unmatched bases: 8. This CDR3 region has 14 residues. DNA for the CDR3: TGCAGCGTTGGTAAAGGAACAGGGGGAGATACGCAGTATTTT. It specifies CSVGKGTGGDTQYF.

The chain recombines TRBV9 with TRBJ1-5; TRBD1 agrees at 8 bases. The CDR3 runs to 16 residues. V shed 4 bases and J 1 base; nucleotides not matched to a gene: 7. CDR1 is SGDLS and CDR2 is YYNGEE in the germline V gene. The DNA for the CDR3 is TGTGCCAGCAGCACCGGACAGGGCGGAAGCAATCAGCCCCAGCATTTT. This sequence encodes CASSTGQGGSNQPQHF.

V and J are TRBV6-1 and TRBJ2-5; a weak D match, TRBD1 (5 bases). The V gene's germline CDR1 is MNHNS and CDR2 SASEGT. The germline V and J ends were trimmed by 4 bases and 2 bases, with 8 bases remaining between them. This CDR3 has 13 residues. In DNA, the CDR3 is TGTGCCAGCAGTGCAGGGCAGCAAGAGACCCAGTACTTC. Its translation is CASSAGQQETQYF.

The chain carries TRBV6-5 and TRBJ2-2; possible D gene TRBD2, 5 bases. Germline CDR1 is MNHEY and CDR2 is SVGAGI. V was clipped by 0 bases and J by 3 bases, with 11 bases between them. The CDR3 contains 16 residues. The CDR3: CASSYSSDYYTGELFF. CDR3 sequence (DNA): TGTGCCAGCAGTTACTCGTCCGACTACTACACCGGGGAGCTGTTTTTT.

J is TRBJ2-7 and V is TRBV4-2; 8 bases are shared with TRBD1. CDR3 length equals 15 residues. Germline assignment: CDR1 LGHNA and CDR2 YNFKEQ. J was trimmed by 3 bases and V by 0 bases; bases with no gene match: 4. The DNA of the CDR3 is TGTGCCAGCAGCCAAGAGGGACAGGCCCACTACGAGCAGTACTTC. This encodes CASSQEGQAHYEQYF.

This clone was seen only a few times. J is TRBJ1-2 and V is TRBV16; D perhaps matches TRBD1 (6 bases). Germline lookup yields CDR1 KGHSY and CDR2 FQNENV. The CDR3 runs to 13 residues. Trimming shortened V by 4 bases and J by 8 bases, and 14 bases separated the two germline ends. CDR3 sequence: CASSRDQGRGYTF. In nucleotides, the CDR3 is TGTGCCAGCAGCCGCGATCAGGGGCGCGGCTACACCTTC.

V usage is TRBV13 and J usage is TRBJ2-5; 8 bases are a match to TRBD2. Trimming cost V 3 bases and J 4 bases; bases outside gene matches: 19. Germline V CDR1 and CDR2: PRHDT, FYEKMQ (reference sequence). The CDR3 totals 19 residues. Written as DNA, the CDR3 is TGTGCCAGCAGCTTCGGACCGACTAGCGATAATTCTGTTGGAGAGACCCAGTACTTC. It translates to CASSFGPTSDNSVGETQYF.

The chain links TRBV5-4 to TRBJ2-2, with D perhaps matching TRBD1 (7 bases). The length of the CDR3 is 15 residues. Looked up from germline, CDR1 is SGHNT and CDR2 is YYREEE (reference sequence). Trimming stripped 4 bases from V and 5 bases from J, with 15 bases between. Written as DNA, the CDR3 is TGTGCCAGCAGCCTCGGACAGGCGGGGACCGGGGAGCTGTTTTTT. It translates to CASSLGQAGTGELFF.

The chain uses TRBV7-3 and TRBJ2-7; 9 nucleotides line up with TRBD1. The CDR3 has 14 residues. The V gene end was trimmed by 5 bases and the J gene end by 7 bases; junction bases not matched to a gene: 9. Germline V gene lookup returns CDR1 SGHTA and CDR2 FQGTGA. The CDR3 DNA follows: TGTGCCAGCAGCACCGGACAGGGGCGGGGAGAGCAGTACTTC. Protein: CASSTGQGRGEQYF.

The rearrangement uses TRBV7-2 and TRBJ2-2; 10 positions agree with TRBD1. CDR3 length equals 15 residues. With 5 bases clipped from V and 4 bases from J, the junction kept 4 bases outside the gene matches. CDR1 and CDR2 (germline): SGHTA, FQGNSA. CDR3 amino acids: CASSPRTGGTGELFF. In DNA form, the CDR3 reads TGTGCCAGCAGCCCCCGGACAGGGGGCACCGGGGAGCTGTTTTTT.

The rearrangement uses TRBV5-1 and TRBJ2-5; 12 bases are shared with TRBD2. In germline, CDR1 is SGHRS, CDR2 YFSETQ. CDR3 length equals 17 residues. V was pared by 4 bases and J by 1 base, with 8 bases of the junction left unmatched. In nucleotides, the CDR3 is TGCGCCAGCAGCAACGGGAAGACTAGCGGGGGCCAAGAGACCCAGTACTTC. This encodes CASSNGKTSGGQETQYF.

CDR3 DNA sequence: TGCGCCAGCAGCAAGCTAGCGGGAGGACCTAACGAGCAGTACTTC. The encoded protein is CASSKLAGGPNEQYF. The V and J genes are TRBV5-1 and TRBJ2-7; 11 nucleotides agree with TRBD2. Germline V lookup: CDR1 SGHRS, CDR2 YFSETQ. This CDR3 has 15 residues. Trimming at V came to 4 bases and at J to 5 bases, leaving 8 bases not matched to a gene.

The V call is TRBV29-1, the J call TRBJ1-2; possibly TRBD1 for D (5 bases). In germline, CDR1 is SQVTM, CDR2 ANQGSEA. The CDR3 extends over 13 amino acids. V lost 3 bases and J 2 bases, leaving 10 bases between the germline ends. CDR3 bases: TGCAGCGTTGATGCGGCAGGGAACTATGGCTACACCTTC. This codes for CSVDAAGNYGYTF.

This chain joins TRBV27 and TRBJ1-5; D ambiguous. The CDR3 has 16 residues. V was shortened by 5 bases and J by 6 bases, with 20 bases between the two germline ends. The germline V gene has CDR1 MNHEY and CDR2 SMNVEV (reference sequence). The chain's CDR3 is CASSLLGGQVGQPQHF. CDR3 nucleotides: TGTGCCAGCAGTCTCCTCGGTGGTCAGGTGGGTCAGCCCCAGCATTTT.

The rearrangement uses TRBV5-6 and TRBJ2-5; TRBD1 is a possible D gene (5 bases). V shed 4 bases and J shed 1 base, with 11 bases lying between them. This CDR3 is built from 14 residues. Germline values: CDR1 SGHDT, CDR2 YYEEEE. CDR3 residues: CASSRTGIQETQYF. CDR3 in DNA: TGTGCCAGCAGCAGAACAGGCATCCAAGAGACCCAGTACTTC.

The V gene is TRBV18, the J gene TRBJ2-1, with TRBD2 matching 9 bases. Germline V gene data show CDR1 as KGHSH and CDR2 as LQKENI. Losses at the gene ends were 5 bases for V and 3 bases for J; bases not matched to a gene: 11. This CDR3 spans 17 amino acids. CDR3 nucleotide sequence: TGTGCCAGCTCAAGACACCGACTAGCGGACAACTACAATGAGCAGTTCTTC. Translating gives CASSRHRLADNYNEQFF. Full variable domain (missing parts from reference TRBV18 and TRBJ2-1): NAGVMQNPRHLVRRRGQEARLRCSPMKGHSHVYWYRQLPEEGLKFMVYLQKENIIDESGMPKERFSAEFPKEGPSILRIQQVVRGDSAAYFCASSRHRLADNYNEQFFGPGTRLTVL.

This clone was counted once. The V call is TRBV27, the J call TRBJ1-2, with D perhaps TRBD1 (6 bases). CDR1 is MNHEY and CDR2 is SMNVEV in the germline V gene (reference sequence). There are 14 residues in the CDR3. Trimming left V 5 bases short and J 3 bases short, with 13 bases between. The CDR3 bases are TGTGCCAGCAGTAAATTACAGGGAGACTATGGCTACACCTTC. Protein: CASSKLQGDYGYTF.

As DNA, the CDR3 is TGCGCCAGCCCCGGACAGGCTGGCACTGAAGCTTTCTTT. Translated: CASPGQAGTEAFF. V gene TRBV10-1 combines with J gene TRBJ1-1; 7 positions match TRBD1. CDR1 and CDR2 from the germline V gene are WNHNN and SYGVQD (reference sequence). J lost 4 bases, V lost 8 bases, and 7 bases had no gene match. This CDR3 is built from 13 residues.

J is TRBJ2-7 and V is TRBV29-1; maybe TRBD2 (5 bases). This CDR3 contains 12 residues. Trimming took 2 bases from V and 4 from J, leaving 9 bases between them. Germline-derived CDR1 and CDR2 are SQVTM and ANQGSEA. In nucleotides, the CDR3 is TGCAGCGTTGAAACGGGAAGGTACGAGCAGTACTTC. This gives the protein CSVETGRYEQYF.

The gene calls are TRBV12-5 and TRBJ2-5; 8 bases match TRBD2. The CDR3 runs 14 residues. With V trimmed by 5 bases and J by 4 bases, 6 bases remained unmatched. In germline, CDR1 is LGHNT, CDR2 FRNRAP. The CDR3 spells CASGLGLDPETQYF. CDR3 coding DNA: TGTGCTAGTGGTCTGGGACTAGATCCAGAGACCCAGTACTTC.